Below, 31 T cell receptor beta chains from the same sample are listed, as sequenced in a study of a mutant IDH1 vaccine in newly diagnosed glioma. The assay was immunoSEQ multiplex PCR, and TCRdb's table has in-frame clones only and misses some. The sample carries approximately 26,000 clones, roughly 90% recorded once. The time point is: week 5, during vaccination. Vaccine doses each comprised 300 ug of mutant IDH1 20-mer peptide, with topical imiquimod. No antigen has been identified for these receptors. This sample comprised PBMCs, obtained from a glioma patient whose treatment included an IDH1 peptide vaccine. The receptors were gathered from a man younger than 30 with glioma.

This clone has more than one count but fewer than ten. The V and J genes are TRBV30 and TRBJ1-1; D is uncertain. Germline-derived CDR1 and CDR2 are GTSNPN and SVGIG (reference sequence). The V end was cut by 2 bases, the J end by 4 bases, with 20 bases between. The CDR3 sequence is 16 residues long. CDR3 amino acids: CAWSPHDNSLRTEAFF. The CDR3 DNA is TGTGCCTGGAGTCCCCACGACAACTCGTTGCGCACTGAAGCTTTCTTT.

The J gene is TRBJ2-1, the V gene TRBV25-1, with TRBD2 matching over 7 bases. Germline assignment: CDR1 MGHDK and CDR2 SYGVNS. CDR3 length equals 14 residues. J was trimmed by 7 bases and V by 3 bases; bases with no gene match: 6. The CDR3 coding sequence is TGTGCCAGCAGTGAGCCCGGACTAGGAAATGAGCAGTTCTTC. Protein sequence: CASSEPGLGNEQFF.

The rearrangement links TRBV5-6 to TRBJ2-5, with D perhaps matching TRBD1 or TRBD2 (5 bases each). With 1 base removed from V and 4 bases from J, the gap between germline ends came to 8 bases. CDR3 length: 13 amino acids. Germline-derived CDR1 and CDR2 are SGHDT and YYEEEE. The CDR3 region has the DNA TGTGCCAGCAGCTTGTCGAGGGGAGAGACCCAGTACTTC. Protein product: CASSLSRGETQYF.

The rearrangement uses TRBV6-1 and TRBJ1-5; D is possibly TRBD1 (6 bases). V lost 2 bases and J lost 9, with 14 bases in between. Germline V CDR1 and CDR2: MNHNS, SASEGT. This CDR3 has 14 residues. In DNA, the CDR3 is TGTGCCAGCAGTGAAACCGGGACACAGGCGCCCCAGCATTTT. Amino acids: CASSETGTQAPQHF.

This chain links TRBV5-5 with TRBJ1-5; 7 nucleotides align to TRBD1. The CDR3 has 15 amino acids. With V trimmed by 4 bases and J by 0 bases, 4 bases remained unmatched. Germline loops: CDR1 SGHKS, CDR2 YYEKEE (reference sequence). In DNA form, the CDR3 reads TGTGCCAGCAGCCTGACAGGGTTTAGCAATCAGCCCCAGCATTTT. Translating it yields CASSLTGFSNQPQHF.

The gene calls are TRBV5-1 and TRBJ1-1; unclear D gene. Trimming shortened V by 0 bases and J by 1 base, and 7 bases separated the two germline ends. The CDR3 covers 14 residues. Germline lookup yields CDR1 SGHRS and CDR2 YFSETQ. The CDR3 loop is CASSLEWENTEAFF. For the CDR3, the DNA is TGCGCCAGCAGCTTGGAGTGGGAGAACACTGAAGCTTTCTTT.

The chain uses TRBV2 and TRBJ1-1, with D perhaps TRBD1 (6 bases). Trimming took off 6 bases at V and 7 bases at J, with 12 bases between the two ends. The CDR3 loop spans 12 amino acids. Looked up from germline, CDR1 is SNHLY and CDR2 is FYNNEI. The chain's CDR3 is CASRVTGSEAFF. Here the CDR3 DNA reads TGTGCCAGCAGAGTTACAGGGAGTGAAGCTTTCTTT.

The chain combines TRBV27 with TRBJ1-5, with D perhaps TRBD1 (6 bases). V was pared by 6 bases and J by 7 bases, with 13 bases between. This CDR3 comprises 13 residues. The germline CDR1 and CDR2 sequences are MNHEY and SMNVEV (reference sequence). This chain's CDR3 is CASSPTQGQPQHF. CDR3 DNA: TGTGCCAGCAGCCCCACACAGGGCCAGCCCCAGCATTTT.

This clone was seen more than once but under ten times. The genes are TRBV5-6 and TRBJ2-3; D is unresolved. Germline CDR1 reads SGHDT; CDR2 reads YYEEEE. The CDR3 is 13 residues long. The V end was cut by 0 bases, the J end by 4 bases, with 6 bases between. This CDR3 is CASSLGVADTQYF. The CDR3 region has the DNA TGTGCCAGCAGCTTGGGAGTAGCAGATACGCAGTATTTT.

The CDR3 region is CASRTGQPQHF. CDR3 nucleotides: TGTGCCAGCAGGACAGGGCAGCCCCAGCATTTT. The gene calls are TRBV28 and TRBJ1-5, with TRBD1 identical over 7 bases. V was clipped by 6 bases and J by 7 bases; unmatched bases: 0. Germline CDR1 is MDHEN and CDR2 is SYDVKM. The CDR3 runs to 11 residues.

V is TRBV19 and J is TRBJ1-5; 10 bases are shared with TRBD1. J lost 9 bases, V lost 4 bases, and 6 bases had no gene match. The germline gives CDR1 LNHDA, CDR2 SQIVND (reference sequence). CDR3 size: 14 residues. CDR3 in DNA: TGTGCCAGTAGTAAGGGACAGGGGAGCGGGCCCCAGCATTTT. Its protein product is CASSKGQGSGPQHF.

V gene TRBV4-1 combines with J gene TRBJ2-5; 14 bases are shared with TRBD2. There are 16 residues in the CDR3. Germline-derived CDR1 and CDR2 are MGHRA and YSYEKL. V was clipped by 4 bases and J by 5 bases; unmatched bases: 6. The CDR3 loop reads CASSPGLAGVWETQYF. The CDR3 nucleotides are TGCGCCAGCAGCCCGGGACTAGCGGGAGTGTGGGAGACCCAGTACTTC.

This clone was observed once. The J gene is TRBJ1-4, the V gene TRBV7-9; D might be TRBD1 (5 bases). The CDR3 runs 15 residues. Germline V lookup: CDR1 SEHNR, CDR2 FQNEAQ (reference sequence). The V gene lost 5 bases and the J gene lost 8 bases, with 18 bases spanning the gap. CDR3 bases: TGTGCCAGCAGCCCCTCCCAGTTTGGGGGGGAAAAACTGTTTTTT. It specifies CASSPSQFGGEKLFF.

V is TRBV2 and J is TRBJ1-5; no definite D call. Per germline, CDR1 SNHLY and CDR2 FYNNEI. This CDR3 contains 14 residues. With 7 bases removed from V and 0 bases from J, the gap between germline ends came to 10 bases. CDR3 DNA sequence: TGTGCCAGCAAACAGACGATTAGCAATCAGCCCCAGCATTTT. Protein product: CASKQTISNQPQHF.

V gene TRBV29-1 combines with J gene TRBJ2-1; 8 nucleotides align to TRBD2. V trimming: 4 bases; J trimming: 1 base; junction bases outside the gene matches: 3. The CDR3 extends over 14 amino acids. CDR1 is SQVTM and CDR2 is ANQGSEA in the germline V gene. This CDR3 is CSVAVAGSYNEQFF. The DNA of the CDR3 is TGCAGCGTTGCGGTAGCGGGATCCTACAATGAGCAGTTCTTC.

V gene TRBV29-1 combines with J gene TRBJ2-3; 11 bases map to TRBD2. Germline trimming cut 4 bases from V and 3 bases from J; bases unmatched to any gene: 3. The CDR3 consists of 14 residues. Germline V gives CDR1 SQVTM, CDR2 ANQGSEA. The CDR3 bases are TGCAGCGTTGGACTAGCGGGACCGACAGATACGCAGTATTTT. As protein: CSVGLAGPTDTQYF.

The genes are TRBV7-9 and TRBJ2-1; the match to TRBD2 covers 9 bases. The germline V gene has CDR1 SEHNR and CDR2 FQNEAQ (reference sequence). The V gene end was trimmed by 5 bases and the J gene end by 6 bases; junction bases not matched to a gene: 8. The CDR3 length is 15 residues. The CDR3 bases are TGTGCCAGCAGCCCTCGTGGTAGCGGGAGCAATGAGCAGTTCTTC. Amino acids: CASSPRGSGSNEQFF.

The chain uses TRBV29-1 and TRBJ2-1, with TRBD1 as a possible D gene (7 bases). The CDR3 is made up of 14 amino acids. Germline CDR1 and CDR2: SQVTM and ANQGSEA. Trimming left V 6 bases short and J 4 bases short, with 16 bases between. The CDR3 region has the DNA TGCAGCGTCGACGGGGGACAGCTTTACAATGAGCAGTTCTTC. The encoded protein is CSVDGGQLYNEQFF.

The chain carries TRBV19 and TRBJ1-1; 7 bases fit TRBD1. The germline gives CDR1 LNHDA, CDR2 SQIVND (reference sequence). V lost 6 bases and J lost 8; bases outside the gene matches: 3. The CDR3 totals 11 residues. This chain's CDR3 is CASSVDREAFF. The CDR3 region has the DNA TGTGCCAGTAGCGTGGACAGGGAAGCTTTCTTT. The full variable domain, in which reference TRBV19 and TRBJ1-1 provide the parts outside the CDR3, is DGGITQSPKYLFRKEGQNVTLSCEQNLNHDAMYWYRQDPGQGLRLIYYSQIVNDFQKGDIAEGYSVSREKKESFPLTVTSAQKNPTAFYLCASSVDREAFFGQGTRLTVV.

The rearrangement links TRBV5-1 to TRBJ1-5, with a weak D call TRBD1 (5 bases). The CDR3 is 15 residues long. CDR1 SGHRS and CDR2 YFSETQ come from the germline V gene. The germline V and J ends were trimmed by 0 bases and 7 bases, with 14 bases remaining between them. Here the CDR3 reads CASSLDGGVIQPQHF. CDR3 bases: TGCGCCAGCAGCTTGGATGGGGGGGTTATACAGCCCCAGCATTTT.

This chain connects TRBV7-8 to TRBJ1-1; D gene unclear. V was trimmed by 5 bases and J by 1 base, leaving 8 bases between them. The CDR3 sequence is 13 residues long. Germline assignment: CDR1 SGHVS and CDR2 FQNEAQ. For the CDR3, the DNA is TGTGCCAGCAGCGATCGGGGGAACACTGAAGCTTTCTTT. Translating it yields CASSDRGNTEAFF.

The chain links TRBV30 to TRBJ2-4; 8 bases are shared with TRBD1. The CDR3 is 17 residues long. V gave up 4 bases and J gave up 6 bases; unmatched junction bases: 17. Germline V gene data show CDR1 as GTSNPN and CDR2 as SVGIG (reference sequence). The CDR3 bases are TGTGCCTGGAATGGAGCTTCATCAGGGGGCGTAGGAAACATTCAGTACTTC. Protein: CAWNGASSGGVGNIQYF.

CDR3 region: CASSPTGAGANVLTF. In DNA form, the CDR3 reads TGTGCCAGCAGCCCGACAGGGGCCGGGGCCAACGTCCTGACTTTC. The genes are TRBV7-9 and TRBJ2-6, with 8 nucleotides matching TRBD1. CDR3 length: 15 amino acids. V lost 5 bases, J lost 4 bases, and 4 bases stayed unmatched. The germline V gene encodes CDR1 SEHNR and CDR2 FQNEAQ (reference sequence).

This clone was detected only once. The V call is TRBV29-1, the J call TRBJ2-7; TRBD1 is a possible D gene (5 bases). The CDR3 totals 13 residues. The germline V gene has CDR1 SQVTM and CDR2 ANQGSEA. Trimming stripped 6 bases from V and 3 bases from J, with 15 bases between. CDR3 sequence (DNA): TGCAGCGTCAAGACGACAGAGGACTACGAGCAGTACTTC. It encodes CSVKTTEDYEQYF.

The gene calls are TRBV30 and TRBJ1-2, with D hard to call. This CDR3 spans 12 amino acids. The germline V gene encodes CDR1 GTSNPN and CDR2 SVGIG (reference sequence). Trimming removed 0 bases from V and 4 bases from J, with 6 bases in between. The CDR3 here is CAWSVLGYGYTF. In DNA form, the CDR3 reads TGTGCCTGGAGTGTACTGGGCTATGGCTACACCTTC.

This clone came up once. The rearrangement uses TRBV7-2 and TRBJ2-7, with D perhaps TRBD1 (6 bases). This CDR3 has 17 amino acids. V shed 4 bases and J shed 0 bases, with 19 bases lying between them. Germline values: CDR1 SGHTA, CDR2 FQGNSA. DNA for the CDR3: TGTGCCAGCAGCTCCCGTATGGGACAAGGGCCCTCCTACGAGCAGTACTTC. This encodes CASSSRMGQGPSYEQYF.

The rearrangement uses TRBV19 and TRBJ1-2; 11 bases are a match to TRBD1. V gave up 4 bases and J gave up 8 bases; unmatched junction bases: 3. Germline V lookup: CDR1 LNHDA, CDR2 SQIVND (reference sequence). This CDR3 spans 13 amino acids. The CDR3: CASSTGTGGGYTF. CDR3 in DNA: TGTGCCAGTAGTACCGGGACAGGGGGAGGCTACACCTTC.

This clone qualifies as medium-sized (0.01 to 0.1%). This chain uses TRBV29-1 with TRBJ1-1; D might be TRBD1 (6 bases). The CDR3 is made up of 13 amino acids. CDR1 and CDR2 from the germline V gene are SQVTM and ANQGSEA. The V gene lost 3 bases and the J gene lost 1 base, with 9 bases spanning the gap. Here the CDR3 reads CSVESDRNTEAFF. In DNA, the CDR3 is TGCAGCGTTGAGTCGGACAGGAACACTGAAGCTTTCTTT.

The V gene is TRBV2, the J gene TRBJ1-2, with 7 bases matching TRBD1. The CDR3 is 12 amino acids. Germline trimming cut 8 bases from V and 6 bases from J; bases unmatched to any gene: 6. Germline V gives CDR1 SNHLY, CDR2 FYNNEI. The CDR3 here is CASGGQNDGYTF. In DNA form, the CDR3 reads TGTGCCAGCGGGGGACAGAACGATGGCTACACCTTC.

This rearrangement joins TRBV4-3 to TRBJ2-7; 13 bases are a match to TRBD2. The V gene end was trimmed by 0 bases and the J gene end by 6 bases; junction bases not matched to a gene: 2. Germline CDR1 LGHNA, CDR2 YSLEER. The CDR3 extends over 15 amino acids. The CDR3 here is CASSQEGLAGREQYF. The DNA of the CDR3 is TGCGCCAGCAGCCAAGAGGGACTAGCGGGACGCGAGCAGTACTTC.

This chain uses TRBV7-3 with TRBJ2-5; D may be TRBD2 (6 bases). The germline V and J ends were trimmed by 5 bases and 5 bases, with 15 bases remaining between them. Germline CDR1 reads SGHTA; CDR2 reads FQGTGA. The CDR3 consists of 14 residues. The DNA for the CDR3 is TGTGCCAGCAGCCGGGACTCCCTTGCGGAGACCCAGTACTTC. This translates into CASSRDSLAETQYF.